Included here is one TCR beta chain sequence, with context. Generated by immunoSEQ multiplex PCR, the TCRdb table keeps only in-frame clones and is missing some. The data show 150,000 to 170,000 clones, around 82% seen once. This record belongs to a study of blood T cell repertoires in COVID-19. This CDR3 spans 16 amino acids. Germline CDR1 and CDR2: SGHVS and FNYEAQ. Between the trimmed V and J ends, which lost 0 bases and 1 base, there was a span of 12 bases. Specimen: peripheral blood. The sequence was obtained from a man in his 60s with COVID-19, enrolled during active disease. The genes are TRBV7-6 and TRBJ2-5; D may be TRBD2 (6 bases). CDR3 in amino acids: CASSLAISGSQETQYF. The CDR3 DNA sequence: TGTGCCAGCAGCTTAGCGATTAGCGGAAGCCAAGAGACCCAGTACTTC.